This TCR beta chain was identified during a study of technical replicates of blood from a few donors. TCRdb's table, derived via immunoSEQ multiplex PCR, lists solely in-frame clones and lacks some. The sample has more than 70,000 clones, roughly 96% seen once. This clone was detected only once. The CDR3 sequence is 14 residues long. Trimming removed 7 bases at V and 4 bases at J, with 14 bases between. CDR1 is LGHNT, CDR2 FRNRAP, per germline. The chain has TRBV12-5 and TRBJ1-5; TRBD1 might be the D (6 bases). This sequence originates from a human donor in good health. The sample comprised T cells isolated from PBMCs. CDR3 in amino acids: CASANSGENQPQHF. The CDR3 nucleotides read TGTGCTAGTGCCAACTCAGGGGAGAATCAGCCCCAGCATTTT.